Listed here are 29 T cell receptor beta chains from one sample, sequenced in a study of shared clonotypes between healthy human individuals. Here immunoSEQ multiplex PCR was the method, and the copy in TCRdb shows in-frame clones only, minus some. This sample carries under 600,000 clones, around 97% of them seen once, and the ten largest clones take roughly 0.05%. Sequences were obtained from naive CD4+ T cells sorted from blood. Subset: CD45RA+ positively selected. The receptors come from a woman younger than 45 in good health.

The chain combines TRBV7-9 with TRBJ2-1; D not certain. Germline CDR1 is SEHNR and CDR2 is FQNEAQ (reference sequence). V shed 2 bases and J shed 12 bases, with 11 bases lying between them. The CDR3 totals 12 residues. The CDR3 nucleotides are TGTGCCAGCAGCTTATTTACCTCTAGGCAGTTCTTC. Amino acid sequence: CASSLFTSRQFF.

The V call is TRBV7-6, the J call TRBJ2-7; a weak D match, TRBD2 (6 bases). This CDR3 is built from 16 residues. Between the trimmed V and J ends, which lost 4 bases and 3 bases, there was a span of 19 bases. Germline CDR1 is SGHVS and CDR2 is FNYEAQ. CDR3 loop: CASSSSLNGGLYEQYF. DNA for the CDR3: TGTGCCAGCAGCTCGTCCTTAAACGGGGGACTCTACGAGCAGTACTTC.

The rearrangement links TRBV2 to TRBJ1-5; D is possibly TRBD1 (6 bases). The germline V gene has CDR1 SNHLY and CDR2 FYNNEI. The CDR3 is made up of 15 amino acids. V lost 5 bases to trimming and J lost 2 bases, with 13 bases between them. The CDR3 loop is CASSSQGIGNQPQHF. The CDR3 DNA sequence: TGTGCCAGCAGTTCACAGGGAATCGGCAATCAGCCCCAGCATTTT. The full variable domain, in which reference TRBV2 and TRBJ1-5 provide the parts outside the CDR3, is EPEVTQTPSHQVTQMGQEVILRCVPISNHLYFYWYRQILGQKVEFLVSFYNNEISEKSEIFDDQFSVERPDGSNFTLKIRSTKLEDSAMYFCASSSQGIGNQPQHFGDGTRLSIL.

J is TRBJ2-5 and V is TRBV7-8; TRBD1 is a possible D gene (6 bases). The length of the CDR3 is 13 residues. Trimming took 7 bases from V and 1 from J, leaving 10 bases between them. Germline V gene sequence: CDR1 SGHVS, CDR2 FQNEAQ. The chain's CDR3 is CASTGQTQETQYF. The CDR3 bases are TGTGCCAGCACCGGACAGACCCAAGAGACCCAGTACTTC.

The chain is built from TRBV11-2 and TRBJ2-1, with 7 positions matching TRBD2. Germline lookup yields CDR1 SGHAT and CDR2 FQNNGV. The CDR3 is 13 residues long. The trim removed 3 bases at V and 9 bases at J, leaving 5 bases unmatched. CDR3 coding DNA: TGTGCCAGCAGCTTCGTCAGGGAGGGTGAGCAGTTCTTC. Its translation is CASSFVREGEQFF.

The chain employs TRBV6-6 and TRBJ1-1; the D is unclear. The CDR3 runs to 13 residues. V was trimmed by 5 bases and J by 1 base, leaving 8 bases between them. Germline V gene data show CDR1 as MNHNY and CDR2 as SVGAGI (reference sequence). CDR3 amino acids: CASSQLENTEAFF. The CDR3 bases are TGTGCCAGCAGTCAGCTTGAGAACACTGAAGCTTTCTTT.

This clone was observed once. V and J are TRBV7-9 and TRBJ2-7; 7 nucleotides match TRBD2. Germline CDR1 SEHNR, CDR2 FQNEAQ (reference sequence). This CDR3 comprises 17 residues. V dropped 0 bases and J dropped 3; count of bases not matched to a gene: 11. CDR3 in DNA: TGTGCCAGCAGCTTAGCCCCGGGGGGATTCAATAACTACGAGCAGTACTTC. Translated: CASSLAPGGFNNYEQYF.

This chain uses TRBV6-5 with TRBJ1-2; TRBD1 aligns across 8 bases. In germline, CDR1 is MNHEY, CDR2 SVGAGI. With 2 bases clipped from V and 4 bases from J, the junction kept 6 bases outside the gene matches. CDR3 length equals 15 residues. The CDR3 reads CASSYQGQGAYGYTF. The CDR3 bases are TGTGCCAGCAGTTACCAAGGGCAGGGGGCCTATGGCTACACCTTC.

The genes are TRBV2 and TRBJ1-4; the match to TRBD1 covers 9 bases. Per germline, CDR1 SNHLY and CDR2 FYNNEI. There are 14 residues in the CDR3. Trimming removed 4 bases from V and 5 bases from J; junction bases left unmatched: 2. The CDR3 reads CASSVGTGNEKLFF. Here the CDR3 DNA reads TGTGCCAGCAGTGTAGGGACAGGGAATGAAAAACTGTTTTTT.

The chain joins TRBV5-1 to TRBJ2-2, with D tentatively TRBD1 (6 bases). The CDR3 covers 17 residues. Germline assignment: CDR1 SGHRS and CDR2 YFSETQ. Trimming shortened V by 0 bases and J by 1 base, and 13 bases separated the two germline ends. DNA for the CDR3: TGCGCCAGCAGCTTGGAAGGGGGATCTTGGAACACCGGGGAGCTGTTTTTT. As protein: CASSLEGGSWNTGELFF.

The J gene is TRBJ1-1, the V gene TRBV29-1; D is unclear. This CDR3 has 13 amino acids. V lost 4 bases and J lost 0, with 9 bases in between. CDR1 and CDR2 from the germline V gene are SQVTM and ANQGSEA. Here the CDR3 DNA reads TGCAGCGTTGGCCCGGGGATGAACACTGAAGCTTTCTTT. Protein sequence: CSVGPGMNTEAFF.

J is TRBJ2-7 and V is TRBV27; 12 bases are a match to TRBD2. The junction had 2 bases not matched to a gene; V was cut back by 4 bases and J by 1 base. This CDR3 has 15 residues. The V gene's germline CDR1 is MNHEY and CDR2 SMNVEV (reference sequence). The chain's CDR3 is CASSSSGRGSYEQYF. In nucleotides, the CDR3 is TGTGCCAGCAGTTCTAGCGGGAGGGGATCCTACGAGCAGTACTTC.

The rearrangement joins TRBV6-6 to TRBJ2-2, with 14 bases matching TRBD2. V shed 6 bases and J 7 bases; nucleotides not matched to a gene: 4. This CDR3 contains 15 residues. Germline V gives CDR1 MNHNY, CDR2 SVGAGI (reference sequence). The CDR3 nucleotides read TGTGCCAGCAGCGGGACTAGCGGGAGTCACGGGGAGCTGTTTTTT. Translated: CASSGTSGSHGELFF.

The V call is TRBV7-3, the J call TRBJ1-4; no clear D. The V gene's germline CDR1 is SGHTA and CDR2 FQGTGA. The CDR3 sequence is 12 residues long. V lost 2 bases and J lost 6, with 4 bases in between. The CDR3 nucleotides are TGTGCCAGCAGCTTAGGCCATGAAAAACTGTTTTTT. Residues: CASSLGHEKLFF. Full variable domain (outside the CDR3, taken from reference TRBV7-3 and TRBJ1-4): GAGVSQTPSNKVTEKGKYVELRCDPISGHTALYWYRQSLGQGPEFLIYFQGTGAADDSGLPNDRFFAVRPEGSVSTLKIQRTERGDSAVYLCASSLGHEKLFFGSGTQLSVL.

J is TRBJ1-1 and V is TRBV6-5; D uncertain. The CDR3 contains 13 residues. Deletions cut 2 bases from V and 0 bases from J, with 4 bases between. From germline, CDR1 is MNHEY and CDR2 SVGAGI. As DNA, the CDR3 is TGTGCCAGCAGTTACGAGATGAACACTGAAGCTTTCTTT. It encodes CASSYEMNTEAFF.

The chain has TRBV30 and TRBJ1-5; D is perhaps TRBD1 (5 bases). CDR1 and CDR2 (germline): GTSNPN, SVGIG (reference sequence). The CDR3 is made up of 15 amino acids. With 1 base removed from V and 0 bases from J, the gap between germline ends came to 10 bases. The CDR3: CAWSAKGISNQPQHF. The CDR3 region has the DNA TGTGCCTGGAGTGCGAAGGGGATTAGCAATCAGCCCCAGCATTTT.

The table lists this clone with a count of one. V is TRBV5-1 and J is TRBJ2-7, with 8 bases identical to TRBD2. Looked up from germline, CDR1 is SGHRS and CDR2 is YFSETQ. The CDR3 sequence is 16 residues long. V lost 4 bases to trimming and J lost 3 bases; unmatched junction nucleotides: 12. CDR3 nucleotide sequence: TGCGCCAGCAGCCCAGATTCAAGCGGGAGCATCTACGAGCAGTACTTC. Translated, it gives CASSPDSSGSIYEQYF.

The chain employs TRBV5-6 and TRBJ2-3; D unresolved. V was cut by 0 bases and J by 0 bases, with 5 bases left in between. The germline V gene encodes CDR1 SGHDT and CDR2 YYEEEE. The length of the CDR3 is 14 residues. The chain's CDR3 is CASSLEGSTDTQYF. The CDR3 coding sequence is TGTGCCAGCAGCTTGGAGGGAAGCACAGATACGCAGTATTTT.

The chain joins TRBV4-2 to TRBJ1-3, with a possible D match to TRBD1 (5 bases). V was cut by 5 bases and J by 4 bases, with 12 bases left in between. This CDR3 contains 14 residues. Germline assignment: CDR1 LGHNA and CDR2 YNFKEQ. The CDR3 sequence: CASSLGGEGNTIYF. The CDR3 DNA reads TGTGCCAGCAGCTTGGGGGGAGAGGGAAACACCATATATTTT.

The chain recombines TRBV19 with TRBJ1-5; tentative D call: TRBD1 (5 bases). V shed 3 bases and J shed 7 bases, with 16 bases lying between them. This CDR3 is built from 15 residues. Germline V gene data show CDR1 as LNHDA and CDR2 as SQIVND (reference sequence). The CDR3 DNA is TGTGCCAGTAGTATCGACTGGGGCTCAGGGCAGCCCCAGCATTTT. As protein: CASSIDWGSGQPQHF.

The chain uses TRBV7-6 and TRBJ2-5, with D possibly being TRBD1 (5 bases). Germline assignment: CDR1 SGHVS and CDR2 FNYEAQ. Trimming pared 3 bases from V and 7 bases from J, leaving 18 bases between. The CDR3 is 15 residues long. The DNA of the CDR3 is TGTGCCAGCAGCTTTTCAATGACAGAAGTGGTGACCCAGTACTTC. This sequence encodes CASSFSMTEVVTQYF.

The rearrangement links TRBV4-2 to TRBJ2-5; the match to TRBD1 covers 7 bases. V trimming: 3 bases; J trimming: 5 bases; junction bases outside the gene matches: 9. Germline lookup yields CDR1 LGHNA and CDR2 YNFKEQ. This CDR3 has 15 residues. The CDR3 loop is CASSQATGAGETQYF. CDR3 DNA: TGTGCCAGCAGCCAGGCTACAGGGGCTGGGGAGACCCAGTACTTC.

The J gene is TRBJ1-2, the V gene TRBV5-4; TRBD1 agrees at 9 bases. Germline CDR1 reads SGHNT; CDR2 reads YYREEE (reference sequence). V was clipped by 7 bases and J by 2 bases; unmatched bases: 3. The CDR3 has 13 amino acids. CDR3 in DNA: TGTGCCAGCCGGACAGGGGAGAACTATGGCTACACCTTC. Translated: CASRTGENYGYTF.

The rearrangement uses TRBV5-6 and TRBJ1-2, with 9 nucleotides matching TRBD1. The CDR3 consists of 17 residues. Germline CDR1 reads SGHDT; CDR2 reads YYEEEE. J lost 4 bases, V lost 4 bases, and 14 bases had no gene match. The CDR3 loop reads CASSLFGPRDRVYGYTF. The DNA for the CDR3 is TGTGCCAGCAGCCTTTTTGGCCCTCGGGACAGGGTCTATGGCTACACCTTC. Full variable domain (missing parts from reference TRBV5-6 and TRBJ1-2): DAGVTQSPTHLIKTRGQQVTLRCSPKSGHDTVSWYQQALGQGPQFIFQYYEEEERQRGNFPDRFSGHQFPNYSSELNVNALLLGDSALYLCASSLFGPRDRVYGYTFGSGTRLTVV.

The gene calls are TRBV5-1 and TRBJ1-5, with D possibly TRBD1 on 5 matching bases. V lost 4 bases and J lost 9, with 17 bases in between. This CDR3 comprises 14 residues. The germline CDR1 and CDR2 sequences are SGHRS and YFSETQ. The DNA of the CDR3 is TGCGCCAGCAGCAAGGGACTGGAAAATGGGCCCCAGCATTTT. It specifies CASSKGLENGPQHF.

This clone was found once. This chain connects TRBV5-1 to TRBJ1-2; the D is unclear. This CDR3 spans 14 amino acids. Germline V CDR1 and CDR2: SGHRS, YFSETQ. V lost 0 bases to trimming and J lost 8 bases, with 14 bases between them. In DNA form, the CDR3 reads TGCGCCAGCAGCTTGGAGCCGGGTACGGGGGGCTACACCTTC. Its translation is CASSLEPGTGGYTF. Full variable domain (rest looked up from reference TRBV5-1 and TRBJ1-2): KAGVTQTPRYLIKTRGQQVTLSCSPISGHRSVSWYQQTPGQGLQFLFEYFSETQRNKGNFPGRFSGRQFSNSRSEMNVSTLELGDSALYLCASSLEPGTGGYTFGSGTRLTVV.

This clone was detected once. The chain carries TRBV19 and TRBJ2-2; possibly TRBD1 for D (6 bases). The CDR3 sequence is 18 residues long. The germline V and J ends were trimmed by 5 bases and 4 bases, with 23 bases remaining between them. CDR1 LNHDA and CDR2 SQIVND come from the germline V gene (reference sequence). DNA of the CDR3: TGTGCCAGTAGTGCCCGACAGGCTTCTACCGCTCTCACCGGGGAGCTGTTTTTT. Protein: CASSARQASTALTGELFF.

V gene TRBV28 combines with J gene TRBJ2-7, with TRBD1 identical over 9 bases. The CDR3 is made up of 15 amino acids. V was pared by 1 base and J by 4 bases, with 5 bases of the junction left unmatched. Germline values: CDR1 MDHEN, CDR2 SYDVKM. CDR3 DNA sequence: TGTGCCAGCAGTTTATCTTACAGGGGGCATTACGAGCAGTACTTC. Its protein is CASSLSYRGHYEQYF.

The CDR3, as DNA: TGTGCCAGCAGTTACGCATCGCCGGGACTAGCGGGAGTGGGTGAGCAGTACTTC. Translation gives CASSYASPGLAGVGEQYF. This chain links TRBV28 with TRBJ2-7; TRBD2 aligns across 14 bases. V was clipped by 4 bases and J by 7 bases; unmatched bases: 15. CDR1 MDHEN and CDR2 SYDVKM come from the germline V gene. The CDR3 consists of 18 residues.